Given below is one TCR beta chain in context. One end of the junction fails to match germline, which may point to a read error. In the authors' methods: Amplified reference gene primers provided the basis for estimating nucleated cell counts. Clones were read by immunoSEQ multiplex PCR, and TCRdb kept only the in-frame ones, dropping some. V, J and clone size reflect that table, while D and trimming were determined from the DNA. The profile shows about 57,000 clones, roughly 82% of them singletons. The CDR3 length is 15 residues. Germline V gene data show CDR1 as SEHNR and CDR2 as FQNEAQ (reference sequence). These data originate in a study of blood T cell repertoires in COVID-19. Study overall: Collection of acute and convalescent COVID-19 samples took place in the United States, Italy and Spain. Sources were T cells, B-cell-depleted T cells, or PBMCs; the material itself was cDNA or gDNA.

The sample comprised peripheral blood. The clonotype originates from a woman in her sixties or seventies with acute or convalescent COVID-19. The chain uses TRBV7-9 and TRBJ2-7; D might be TRBD1 (6 bases). CDR3 coding DNA: TGTGTCAGCAGCCCATCCGAGGGGGTGATTCCCGAGCAGTACTTC. Protein sequence: CVSSPSEGVIPEQYF.